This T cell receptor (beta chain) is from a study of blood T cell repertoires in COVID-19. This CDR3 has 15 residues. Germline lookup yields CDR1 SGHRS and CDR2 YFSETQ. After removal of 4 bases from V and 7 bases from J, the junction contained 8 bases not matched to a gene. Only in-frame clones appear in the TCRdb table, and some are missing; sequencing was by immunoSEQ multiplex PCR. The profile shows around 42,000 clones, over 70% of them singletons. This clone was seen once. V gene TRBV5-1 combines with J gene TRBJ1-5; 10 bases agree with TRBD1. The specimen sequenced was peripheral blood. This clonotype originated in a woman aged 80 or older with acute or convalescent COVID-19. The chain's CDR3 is CASSAGTGVDQPQHF. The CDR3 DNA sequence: TGCGCCAGCAGCGCAGGGACAGGGGTTGACCAGCCCCAGCATTTT.